The rows below give T cell receptor beta chains drawn from one sample of a study of OX40 agonist ivuxolimab in advanced cancers. The table came from immunoSEQ multiplex PCR; TCRdb's copy has only in-frame clones and leaves some out. The sample carries more than 30,000 clones, around 90% recorded once. The material was CD4+ or CD8+ T cells sorted from blood, obtained in a trial of the OX40 agonist ivuxolimab. The receptors shown here come from an adult with an advanced solid tumor such as melanoma, head and neck, liver or kidney cancer. Both conserved end residues are part of each CDR3. Each record gives: V gene, D gene, J gene, clone size, CDR3 protein, CDR3 DNA. The D gene is left open where the match is weak. Size tells how often a clone was seen (once, few, many) or the class of an expanded clone, and some rows leave it out.

v_gene: TRBV30; d_gene: -; j_gene: TRBJ1-2; abundance: -; CDR3aa: CAWTSGGGRGYTF; CDR3nt: TGTGCCTGGACTTCGGGTGGGGGTCGCGGCTACACCTTC
v_gene: TRBV7-2; d_gene: -; j_gene: TRBJ2-5; abundance: once; CDR3aa: CASSLALGSQETQYF; CDR3nt: TGTGCCAGCAGCTTAGCGCTGGGGAGTCAAGAGACCCAGTACTTC
v_gene: TRBV7-2; d_gene: TRBD2; j_gene: TRBJ2-7; abundance: once; CDR3aa: CASSLASGLAGLEQYF; CDR3nt: TGTGCCAGCAGCTTAGCCTCTGGACTAGCGGGGCTCGAGCAGTACTTC
v_gene: TRBV7-9; d_gene: -; j_gene: TRBJ1-1; abundance: -; CDR3aa: CASSLRVSVEEAFF; CDR3nt: TGTGCCAGCAGCTTAAGGGTGTCGGTTGAGGAAGCTTTCTTT
v_gene: TRBV5-4; d_gene: -; j_gene: TRBJ2-7; abundance: once; CDR3aa: CASTPEGDSYEQYF; CDR3nt: TGTGCCAGCACCCCGGAAGGGGACTCCTACGAGCAGTACTTC
v_gene: TRBV11-1; d_gene: -; j_gene: TRBJ2-3; abundance: -; CDR3aa: CASSLELGGGPTDTQYF; CDR3nt: TGTGCCAGCAGCTTAGAATTGGGCGGGGGCCCCACAGATACGCAGTATTTT
v_gene: TRBV7-9; d_gene: -; j_gene: TRBJ2-3; abundance: -; CDR3aa: CASSLFTGALSTDTQYF; CDR3nt: TGTGCCAGCAGCTTATTCACGGGGGCCCTTAGCACAGATACGCAGTATTTT
v_gene: TRBV5-4; d_gene: -; j_gene: TRBJ2-7; abundance: -; CDR3aa: CASSVSTWDLIHEQYF; CDR3nt: TGTGCCAGCAGCGTGTCCACCTGGGATCTGATCCACGAGCAGTACTTC
v_gene: TRBV15; d_gene: -; j_gene: TRBJ2-5; abundance: -; CDR3aa: CATSRDQRKDLWETQYF; CDR3nt: TGTGCCACCAGCAGAGATCAACGTAAAGACCTTTGGGAGACCCAGTACTTC
v_gene: TRBV7-3; d_gene: -; j_gene: TRBJ2-1; abundance: once; CDR3aa: CASNTWGGSYNEQFF; CDR3nt: TGTGCCAGCAACACCTGGGGAGGTTCCTACAATGAGCAGTTCTTC
v_gene: TRBV7-3; d_gene: TRBD2; j_gene: TRBJ2-2; abundance: -; CDR3aa: CASSSGGTSGIVGELFF; CDR3nt: TGTGCCAGCAGCTCAGGCGGGACTAGCGGGATTGTGGGGGAGCTGTTTTTT
v_gene: TRBV5-1; d_gene: -; j_gene: TRBJ2-1; abundance: -; CDR3aa: CASSLDAGPYNEQLF; CDR3nt: TGCGCCAGCAGCTTGGACGCGGGCCCCTACAATGAGCAGCTCTTC
v_gene: TRBV10-1; d_gene: -; j_gene: TRBJ2-2; abundance: -; CDR3aa: CASKKGQDTGELFF; CDR3nt: TGCGCCAGCAAGAAGGGGCAGGACACCGGGGAGCTGTTTTTT